This entry concerns a single T cell receptor (beta chain). In its sample, this clone was seen many times. The antigen it recognizes is unknown. The read ends 3 residues shy of where the CDR3 ends; the end is completed using the germline J gene. The sample comes from a study of T cell clonality in common variable immunodeficiency (dated by TCRdb to the mid-2010s). Most of the CVID patients and most of the healthy controls were of Caucasian heritage. Heparinized peripheral whole blood samples of roughly 5 to 9 ml were obtained from each donor. TCRbeta CDR3 repertoires were sequenced from genomic DNA of adults with common variable immune deficiency (CVID) and healthy adult controls. There were about 22 healthy adult volunteers in the control group (12 female and 10 male), ranging in age from 23 to 66 years, with a mean age of about 36. Diluted blood was density-centrifuged over Hypaque 1077 or Ficoll-Paque to isolate peripheral blood mononuclear cells. Genomic DNA was extracted from unsorted mononuclear cells by Qiagen column purification or by a centrifugation-based method.

For sequencing, equivalent amounts of genomic DNA were input from CVID and control samples. For every sample, a 60 bp segment covering the rearranged TCRbeta CDR3 region was amplified and then sequenced. TCRbeta amplification used the immunoSEQ assay, a bias-corrected multiplex PCR with high-throughput sequencing. The paper's processing steps were these. Every unique nucleotide sequence counted as a clone and was annotated with V, D and J genes, copy number and frequency. Sequences were labeled productive if in frame, and non-productive if out of frame or containing stop codons. As previously described, clonality was calculated on the basis of Shannon's entropy. The predicted amino acid sequences of productive clones were used to derive mean CDR3 Kyte-Doolittle hydropathy. Using the R hclust function, scaled V gene usage was clustered hierarchically with Manhattan distance and complete linkage. To assess clone sharing by CDR3 amino acid sequence, 12 repertoires per group were resampled over 100 rounds. The repertoires were searched for about 70 published EBV-specific and fewer than 250 published CMV-specific TCRbeta sequences. Analysis left out two CVID samples that produced under 10,000 sequences, so a few dozen CVID repertoires remained. The source is immuneACCESS, and TCRdb retained only in-frame sequences with V and J called. Part of the clones is not carried over; for the studies checked, unresolved V genes explain less than half of this, and the remainder is unexplained. From that table come the V and J calls and clone size; the DNA was used to work out D and trimming. The table gives some 60,000 clones for this sample, with none occurring only once. The ten largest clones represent about 1.5% of the sample.

General study outcomes and caveats: Even though DNA input was the same, control samples had an average of around 78,000 unique sequences each, compared with about 31,000 in CVID samples. Compared with healthy controls, CVID subjects showed increased TCRbeta clonality (t-test p = 0.018), a feature most characteristic of about a third of subjects. According to the authors, figuring out what caused the increased clonality in CVID would require sequencing the repertoires of T cell subpopulations. Reportedly, TCRbeta sequences from CVID had fewer deletions and N-nucleotide insertions, and highly modified clones with 13 or more V deletions were absent from CVID. CVID subjects shared fewer TCRbeta clones with each other than healthy controls did (p < 0.0001). Correlations of repertoire features with clinical complications were constrained by heterogeneity among patients within the CVID cohort.

Trimming at the junction amounts to 0 bases on V and 4 bases on J, and the germline ends lie 7 bases apart. From a lookup of the germline V gene (reference sequence), CDR1 and CDR2 are PRHDT and FYEKMQ. Its CDR3 holds 14 amino acids, cysteine through phenylalanine. The 33 bases shown cover part of the CDR3, and their frame starts at base 1. Sequences were obtained from peripheral blood mononuclear cells. The receptor comes from a person aged 18-70 years in good health. The sequence links TRBV13 to TRBJ2-1; the best D guess is TRBD1, with 5 bases matching. CDR3 bases read: TGTGCCAGCAGCTTAGGTCAGGGTTACAATGAG. The translation is CASSLGQGYNE. The CDR3 as a whole reads CASSLGQGYNEQFF. The reference TRBV13 and TRBJ2-1 proteins fill in what lies around the CDR3, so the full variable domain reads AAGVIQSPRHLIKEKRETATLKCYPIPRHDTVYWYQQGPGQDPQFLISFYEKMQSDKGSIPDRFSAQQFSDYHSELNMSSLELGDSALYFCASSLGQGYNEQFFGPGTRLTVL.